This is a list of T cell receptor beta chains from one sample in a study of control samples from healthy donors and cancer patients. Sequenced by immunoSEQ multiplex PCR; TCRdb stores in-frame clones only, minus some. Among some 210,000 clones, about 91% were seen once, and the ten largest hold roughly 1.9%. Sequenced material: blood. The receptor source for this set is a man aged 25 to 40 in good health. Both conserved end residues are part of each CDR3. The order of the fields is J gene, D gene, clone size, V gene, CDR3 DNA, CDR3 protein. The D gene is left open where the match is weak. The size field is filled for only some rows; it gives once, few, many or a size class.

TRBJ2-3 | - | - | TRBV30 | TGTGCCTGGAGTTTGGACAGAAACACAGATACGCAGTATTTT | CAWSLDRNTDTQYF
TRBJ2-2 | - | - | TRBV15 | TGTGCCACCAGCAGAACCCAGAACGGGGAGCTGTTTTTT | CATSRTQNGELFF
TRBJ2-2 | TRBD1 | - | TRBV29-1 | TGCAGCGTCGGGACAGATACGAACACCGGGGAGCTGTTTTTT | CSVGTDTNTGELFF
TRBJ2-1 | TRBD2 | - | TRBV3-1/TRBV3-2 | TGTGCCAGCAGCTGGACTAGCGGGGTGGGTTGGGAGCAGTTCTTC | CASSWTSGVGWEQFF
TRBJ2-7 | TRBD1 | once | TRBV6-4 | TGTGCCAGCAGTGCACGGGACAGGGGGTACGAGCAGTACTTC | CASSARDRGYEQYF
TRBJ2-1 | - | - | TRBV5-4 | TGTGCCAGCAGCTTGGATGGCGGTTACAATGAGCAGTTCTTC | CASSLDGGYNEQFF
TRBJ1-6 | - | - | TRBV10-3 | TGTGCCATCAGTGGGGCCCCCAGGGCCAATAATTCACCCCTCCACTTT | CAISGAPRANNSPLHF
TRBJ1-5 | - | - | TRBV7-3 | TGTGCCAGCAGCTTAAGGGTATTTAGCAATCAGCCCCAGCATTTT | CASSLRVFSNQPQHF
TRBJ1-1 | - | once | TRBV2 | TGTGCCAGCAGTGAAGCTTCACCGAACACTGAAGCTTTCTTT | CASSEASPNTEAFF
TRBJ2-7 | - | - | TRBV27 | TGTGCCATCGGGTATGCCGCGCCCTACGAGCAGTACTTC | CAIGYAAPYEQYF
TRBJ2-7 | - | once | TRBV10-1 | TGCGCCAGCAGTGCCAGTTCCTACGAGCAGTACTTC | CASSASSYEQYF
TRBJ2-1 | TRBD1 | - | TRBV19 | TGTGCCACCACTGGGACAGGGGGTTTATACAATGAGCAGTTCTTC | CATTGTGGLYNEQFF
TRBJ1-1 | - | - | TRBV2 | TGTGCCAGCAGTGAACAGTTTAACACTGAAGCTTTCTTT | CASSEQFNTEAFF
TRBJ1-2 | - | - | TRBV7-9 | TGTGCCAGCAGCAAACTTCAGGGCCATGGCTACACCTTC | CASSKLQGHGYTF
TRBJ1-2 | - | - | TRBV12-5 | TGTGCTAGTGGTTTGGGGTCGGCTGGCTACACCTTC | CASGLGSAGYTF
TRBJ1-1 | - | few | TRBV19 | TGTGCCAGTAAGGGGGACCCAAGGGATTGGACTGAAGCTTTCTTT | CASKGDPRDWTEAFF
TRBJ2-3 | TRBD2 | - | TRBV29-1 | TGCAGCGCCTATGGGAGGGGCACAGATACGCAGTATTTT | CSAYGRGTDTQYF
TRBJ1-2 | - | - | TRBV20-1 | TGCAGTGCTCCCGTTTCCGGCGGCTACACCTTC | CSAPVSGGYTF
TRBJ1-1 | TRBD1 | - | TRBV19 | TGTGCCAGTAGCCTCAGGGACAGGGGCGGTACGGGGACTGAAGCTTTCTTT | CASSLRDRGGTGTEAFF
TRBJ1-3 | - | few | TRBV4-2 | TGTGCCAGCAGCCAAGGGGGAGGGACTGGAAACACCATATATTTT | CASSQGGGTGNTIYF
TRBJ1-3 | TRBD1 | - | TRBV7-9 | TGTGCCAGCAGCCTATCAGGGGGCCCTGGAAACACCATATATTTT | CASSLSGGPGNTIYF
TRBJ1-5 | - | - | TRBV5-1 | TGCGCCAGCAGCTTATCGGGAGCTGGTCAGCCCCAGCATTTT | CASSLSGAGQPQHF
TRBJ1-6 | TRBD1 | - | TRBV5-1 | TGCGCCAGCAGCAGGGAGGGTGGAAGCAGGGGGAATTCACCCCTCCACTTT | CASSREGGSRGNSPLHF
TRBJ1-1 | - | - | TRBV30 | TGTGCCTGGAGTGAGGGACGGGGATTGAACACTGAAGCTTTCTTT | CAWSEGRGLNTEAFF
TRBJ1-6 | - | - | TRBV7-3 | TGTGCCAGCAGCTTAGGGCAGGCGACCAATTCACCCCTCCACTTT | CASSLGQATNSPLHF
TRBJ2-3 | - | - | TRBV27 | TGTGCCAGCAGTTTATGGGCTAGCGGCACAGATACGCAGTATTTT | CASSLWASGTDTQYF
TRBJ2-3 | - | - | TRBV5-1 | TGCGCCAGCAGCCTAGGGGGGGCCGGGGCAGATACGCAGTATTTT | CASSLGGAGADTQYF
TRBJ1-1 | - | - | TRBV6-1 | TGTGCCAGCAGTGAAGGGACAGTCAATACTGAAGCTTTCTTT | CASSEGTVNTEAFF
TRBJ1-2 | - | - | TRBV5-4 | TGTGCCAGCAGACCCTTGGACAGCTATGGCTACACCTTC | CASRPLDSYGYTF
TRBJ1-6 | - | - | TRBV19 | TGTGCCAGTAGGTCCGGGACGGCCAATTCACCCCTCCACTTT | CASRSGTANSPLHF
TRBJ1-6 | TRBD1 | once | TRBV13 | TGTGCCAGCAGCTTGGGAGACAGGGGGCTCTTTTCACCCCTCCACTTT | CASSLGDRGLFSPLHF
TRBJ2-1 | - | - | TRBV7-9 | TGTGCCAGCAGCTACCGACGGGACAATCGCAATGAGCAGTTCTTC | CASSYRRDNRNEQFF
TRBJ1-5 | - | - | TRBV5-8 | TGTGCCAGCAGCTTGTCCGAAGGTTATAGCAATCAGCCCCAGCATTTT | CASSLSEGYSNQPQHF
TRBJ2-2 | - | - | TRBV9 | TGTGCCAGCAGCTCCCGGCTGGGTTCGAACACCGGGGAGCTGTTTTTT | CASSSRLGSNTGELFF
TRBJ2-2 | - | once | TRBV14 | TGTGCCAGCAGCCTCAGGCCGATAGGGTGGAACACCGGGGAGCTGTTTTTT | CASSLRPIGWNTGELFF
TRBJ1-1 | - | - | TRBV5-1 | TGCGCCAGCAGGACGGGGGGCGCGGGAGCTGAAGCTTTCTTT | CASRTGGAGAEAFF
TRBJ2-3 | - | - | TRBV6-2/TRBV6-3 | TGTGCCAGCAGCCCCGGAGGGATTGAGACGCAGTATTTT | CASSPGGIETQYF
TRBJ2-3 | TRBD2 | - | TRBV5-1 | TGCGCCAGCAGCTTCAGGCGGGGGGAGAAGGATACGCAGTATTTT | CASSFRRGEKDTQYF
TRBJ1-4 | - | once | TRBV7-2 | TGTGCCAGCAGCCCAGGGATTACTAATGAAAAACTGTTTTTT | CASSPGITNEKLFF
TRBJ2-7 | - | - | TRBV6-5 | TGTGCCAGCAGTTACGTAGGGGACTCCTACGAGCAGTACTTC | CASSYVGDSYEQYF
TRBJ2-7 | - | - | TRBV11-2 | TGTGCCAGCAGCTTAGAGTTAGGGGCCTACGAGCAGTACTTC | CASSLELGAYEQYF
TRBJ2-7 | - | - | TRBV10-1 | TGCGCCAGCAGCGCCCCGGGAGCCTACGAGCAGTACTTC | CASSAPGAYEQYF
TRBJ2-7 | - | - | TRBV7-9 | TGTGCCAGCAGCCAACCGCCGGGGTTTTGGGAGCAGTACTTC | CASSQPPGFWEQYF
TRBJ2-2 | TRBD1 | - | TRBV27 | TGTGCCAGCAGTTCCCGGACAGGGGGAATTGCCGGGGAGCTGTTTTTT | CASSSRTGGIAGELFF
TRBJ1-5 | TRBD1 | - | TRBV19 | TGTGCCAGTAGTACTTTCCGGCAGGGGGCGCGCCAGCCCCAGCATTTT | CASSTFRQGARQPQHF
TRBJ2-6 | TRBD1 | - | TRBV4-1 | TGCGCCAGCAGCCCCACACAGGGGGCCGTTTCTAGCTCTGGGGCCAACGTCCTGACTTTC | CASSPTQGAVSSSGANVLTF
TRBJ1-6 | - | - | TRBV10-2 | TGCGCCAGCAGTGATTTGGGGGGGGGTTCACCCCTCCACTTT | CASSDLGGGSPLHF
TRBJ2-2 | TRBD2 | - | TRBV5-6 | TGTGCCAGCAGCTTGGTCTCACTAGCGGGGTCCGGGGAGCTGTTTTTT | CASSLVSLAGSGELFF
TRBJ2-7 | TRBD2 | - | TRBV7-2 | TGTGCCAGCAGCGAGGGACTAGCGATCTTCTACGAGCAGTACTTC | CASSEGLAIFYEQYF
TRBJ2-7 | TRBD1 | - | TRBV5-1 | TGCGCCAGCAGCTTGTCAGGGGGCGCAGGCTACGAGCAGTACTTC | CASSLSGGAGYEQYF
TRBJ2-2 | TRBD1 | - | TRBV4-1 | TGCGCCAGCAGCCAAGTGGCGGGACAGGGAATAGCCGGGGAGCTGTTTTTT | CASSQVAGQGIAGELFF
TRBJ1-4 | - | - | TRBV20-1 | TGCAGTGCTAGAAGAGGTGAAAAACTGTTTTTT | CSARRGEKLFF
TRBJ1-1 | - | - | TRBV10-1 | TGCGCCAGCAGGTTCCCCTTTACTTGTAGGGAGTCGGACACTGAAGCTTTCTTT | CASRFPFTCRESDTEAFF
TRBJ1-4 | - | - | TRBV7-9 | TGTGCCAGCATGGGGGAAAAACTGTTTTTT | CASMGEKLFF
TRBJ1-2 | - | - | TRBV5-6 | TGTGCCAGCAGCTTGTTGCTCGGATACTATGGCTACACCTTC | CASSLLLGYYGYTF